The text below deals with one T cell receptor (beta chain). Antigen unknown. Here immunoSEQ multiplex PCR was the method, and the copy in TCRdb shows in-frame clones only, minus some. There are around 700,000 clones in the sample; 73% occur only once, and around 1.7% lies in the top ten. Per the germline V gene, CDR1 is MNHNS and CDR2 is SASEGT. V trimming: 10 bases; J trimming: 6 bases; junction bases outside the gene matches: 12. The CDR3 extends over 14 amino acids. This entry is derived from a study of shared clonotypes between healthy human individuals. Overall study findings and caveats: Lower generation probabilities were found for non-shared clonotypes than for those shared by all four donors.

The sample taken for sequencing was memory CD4+ T cells sorted from blood. This sample's subset: CD45RA-negative fraction. This clonotype was obtained from a woman aged 25 to 39 in good health. The chain uses TRBV6-1 and TRBJ2-1, with TRBD2 matching 7 bases. The CDR3 sequence: CATRSLREFNEQFF. As DNA, the CDR3 is TGTGCCACCAGAAGCCTGCGGGAGTTCAATGAGCAGTTCTTC.